The 13 T cell receptor beta chains below all came from one sample that was sequenced in a study of cytomegalovirus exposure and HLA in healthy donors. The study ran its PCR with 60 Vbeta and 13 Jbeta primers. Clones were sequenced by immunoSEQ multiplex PCR, and TCRdb holds only the in-frame ones, with some missing. The sample has about 120,000 clones; around 80% are singletons. Sequences were obtained from PBMCs. These TCRs come from a woman aged 18-29 years in good health and CMV-seronegative.

The table lists this clone with a count of one. The rearrangement uses TRBV2 and TRBJ1-4; no firm D call. V lost 1 base and J lost 8, with 14 bases in between. CDR3 size: 15 residues. CDR1 and CDR2 (germline): SNHLY, FYNNEI. The CDR3 here is CASSEGGGRGEKLFF. The DNA of the CDR3 is TGTGCCAGCAGTGAAGGGGGAGGTCGAGGCGAAAAACTGTTTTTT.

The chain links TRBV9 to TRBJ2-2; 9 bases align to TRBD2. Looked up from germline, CDR1 is SGDLS and CDR2 is YYNGEE. Trimming took 4 bases from V and 1 from J; bases not matched to a gene: 8. The CDR3 extends over 17 amino acids. The CDR3 sequence is CASSPGASGVNTGELFF. In DNA, the CDR3 is TGTGCCAGCAGCCCGGGGGCTAGCGGGGTGAACACCGGGGAGCTGTTTTTT.

This sequence joins TRBV27 and TRBJ2-7; possibly TRBD1 for D (6 bases). Trimming took off 5 bases at V and 5 bases at J, with 16 bases between the two ends. There are 14 residues in the CDR3. Per germline, CDR1 MNHEY and CDR2 SMNVEV (reference sequence). CDR3 sequence reads: CASSLRGQSHEQYF. The DNA of the CDR3 is TGTGCCAGCAGTCTCCGGGGACAATCCCACGAGCAGTACTTC.

V gene TRBV11-2 combines with J gene TRBJ2-1, with 7 bases identical to TRBD2. V was clipped by 6 bases and J by 4 bases; unmatched bases: 9. Per germline, CDR1 SGHAT and CDR2 FQNNGV. This CDR3 is 15 amino acids long. CDR3 residues: CASRSLADLYNEQFF. The CDR3 nucleotides read TGTGCCAGCAGATCGCTAGCGGACCTATACAATGAGCAGTTCTTC.

This chain joins TRBV29-1 and TRBJ1-1; no definite D call. Germline V gene lookup returns CDR1 SQVTM and CDR2 ANQGSEA. The CDR3 extends over 15 amino acids. Between the trimmed V and J ends, which lost 0 bases and 0 bases, there was a span of 11 bases. The CDR3 sequence: CSVEDEDGMNTEAFF. DNA of the CDR3: TGCAGCGTTGAAGATGAGGACGGGATGAACACTGAAGCTTTCTTT. Full variable domain (outside the CDR3, taken from reference TRBV29-1 and TRBJ1-1): SAVISQKPSRDICQRGTSLTIQCQVDSQVTMMFWYRQQPGQSLTLIATANQGSEATYESGFVIDKFPISRPNLTFSTLTVSNMSPEDSSIYLCSVEDEDGMNTEAFFGQGTRLTVV.

V gene TRBV5-5 combines with J gene TRBJ1-1; 8 positions agree with TRBD1. The CDR3 has 15 amino acids. J gave up 0 bases and V 3 bases, and 4 bases lay outside the gene matches. The V gene's germline CDR1 is SGHKS and CDR2 YYEKEE (reference sequence). The CDR3 DNA reads as TGTGCCAGCAGCTCACAACAGGGGGTGAACACTGAAGCTTTCTTT. Protein: CASSSQQGVNTEAFF.

V gene TRBV27 combines with J gene TRBJ2-1, with D uncertain. The CDR3 sequence is 10 residues long. Per germline, CDR1 MNHEY and CDR2 SMNVEV (reference sequence). Deletions cut 8 bases from V and 9 bases from J, with 8 bases between. The CDR3 nucleotides read TGTGCCAGCGGTCCCAGTGAGCAGTTCTTC. This sequence encodes CASGPSEQFF.

This CDR3 reads CASSEGVGQAKYQPQHF. Written as DNA, the CDR3 is TGTGCCAGCAGTGAAGGAGTGGGACAGGCCAAATATCAGCCCCAGCATTTT. This chain links TRBV6-1 with TRBJ1-5; 8 nucleotides agree with TRBD1. This CDR3 has 17 residues. Per the germline V gene, CDR1 is MNHNS and CDR2 is SASEGT. Trimming at V came to 1 base and at J to 5 bases, leaving 10 bases not matched to a gene.

The chain combines TRBV19 with TRBJ1-1; perhaps TRBD1 as D (5 bases). CDR1 and CDR2 (germline): LNHDA, SQIVND (reference sequence). The germline V and J ends were trimmed by 2 bases and 4 bases, with 8 bases remaining between them. The CDR3 totals 13 residues. The CDR3 DNA follows: TGTGCCAGTAGTATATCTAGGGGCACTGAAGCTTTCTTT. Protein: CASSISRGTEAFF.

The rearrangement uses TRBV6-6 and TRBJ1-1, with 8 positions matching TRBD1. The CDR3 is made up of 15 amino acids. Germline V CDR1 and CDR2: MNHNY, SVGAGI (reference sequence). V dropped 4 bases and J dropped 1; count of bases not matched to a gene: 5. The CDR3 coding sequence is TGTGCCAGCAGTTGGGGGACAGGAACGAACACTGAAGCTTTCTTT. It specifies CASSWGTGTNTEAFF.

V gene TRBV27 combines with J gene TRBJ1-1, with a tentative D call TRBD1 (5 bases). V shed 6 bases and J shed 4 bases, with 9 bases lying between them. The CDR3 is 12 residues long. The germline V gene has CDR1 MNHEY and CDR2 SMNVEV (reference sequence). The CDR3 DNA is TGTGCCAGCAGGGCGGGGGGCACTGAAGCTTTCTTT. Translated, it gives CASRAGGTEAFF.

The gene calls are TRBV29-1 and TRBJ1-2; TRBD1 is a possible D gene (5 bases). The CDR3 runs 11 residues. The ends were cut back, 7 bases at V and 7 bases at J, with 13 bases in the middle. Germline lookup yields CDR1 SQVTM and CDR2 ANQGSEA. The CDR3 protein is CSDGHTSGYTF. Written as DNA, the CDR3 is TGCAGCGACGGACACACTTCTGGCTACACCTTC.

The gene calls are TRBV9 and TRBJ1-1; D is unclear. The CDR3 totals 14 residues. Trimming removed 3 bases from V and 0 bases from J, with 9 bases in between. CDR1 is SGDLS, CDR2 YYNGEE, per germline. CDR3 amino acids: CASSADGVNTEAFF. Written as DNA, the CDR3 is TGTGCCAGCAGCGCGGACGGGGTGAACACTGAAGCTTTCTTT.